The clone carrying this TCR beta chain appeared a few times. The antigen remains unidentified. The CDR3 length is 15 residues. V was shortened by 2 bases and J by 1 base, with 11 bases between the two germline ends. Germline V gives CDR1 KGHSH, CDR2 LQKENI. TCRdb reanalysed the 5' RACE reads using MiXCR and keeps one entry per CDR3 protein. The table records tens of thousands of distinct CDR3 sequences, about an eighth of them present only once. These data come from a study of early T cells in non-severe SARS-CoV-2 infection. Study-wide points: VDJdb matches were skewed toward anti-spike CD8 T cell responses.

The sample consisted of whole blood, taken at baseline. The sequence came from an adult who was a healthcare worker with PCR-confirmed SARS-CoV-2 infection or an uninfected control (not recorded which). This chain uses TRBV18 with TRBJ1-1, with D hard to call. This CDR3 is CASSPVPTENTEAFF. Written as DNA, the CDR3 is TGTGCCAGCTCACCAGTCCCGACGGAGAACACTGAAGCTTTCTTT.